This T cell receptor (beta chain) was found in a study of T-cell memory formation after mild COVID-19. This clonotype was counted between two and nine times. Germline lookup yields CDR1 SGHRS and CDR2 YFSETQ. Trimming shortened V by 4 bases and J by 1 base, and 15 bases separated the two germline ends. The CDR3 totals 15 residues. TCRdb re-called the 5' RACE reads with MiXCR, one entry per CDR3 protein. The sample has about 560,000 distinct CDR3 sequences, less than 25% seen once; the top ten hold around 9.2%. The gene calls are TRBV5-1 and TRBJ2-7, with a tentative D call TRBD2 (5 bases). This sequence was found in an adult woman who had mild COVID-19 (a few samples of this study predate the infection). Cell type and time point are not known. The sequenced sample was PBMCs or a T cell subset sorted from them (not recorded which). DNA for the CDR3: TGCGCCAGCAGCGAGGGTAGCGACCCATCCTACGAGCAGTACTTC. It encodes CASSEGSDPSYEQYF.